This T cell receptor beta chain derives from a study of blood T cell repertoires in COVID-19. Looking at the study overall: Acute and convalescent COVID-19 specimens originated in the United States, Italy and Spain.

Here immunoSEQ multiplex PCR was the method, and the copy in TCRdb shows in-frame clones only, minus some. The table lists about 270,000 clones, about four fifths of them singletons. Trimming removed 6 bases from V and 1 base from J; junction bases left unmatched: 6. CDR3 length equals 16 residues. Germline V gene lookup returns CDR1 SNHLY and CDR2 FYNNEI. The source of this sequence is a woman aged 60 to 75 with active or convalescent COVID-19. The chain employs TRBV2 and TRBJ1-1; the match to TRBD1 covers 12 bases. Sequences were obtained from peripheral blood. CDR3 loop: CASSVGQGAPNTEAFF. As DNA, the CDR3 is TGTGCCAGCAGCGTGGGACAGGGGGCGCCGAACACTGAAGCTTTCTTT.